The sequence of this TCR beta chain was determined in a study of regulatory T cells in long-lasting Graves disease. Whole-study findings and limits: Persistent disease preferred TRBV28, TRBJ1-2 and TRBJ2-5; new disease, TRBV20-1 and TRBJ2-1.

Construction of TCR beta libraries relied on iRepertoire HTBI primers and on Arm-PCR targeting CDR3 regions. TCRdb redid the calling of the multiplex PCR reads with MiXCR, one entry per CDR3 protein. The table has around 450,000 distinct CDR3 sequences, about 22% seen once. The CDR3 has 15 amino acids. The time point denotes: persistent/refractory GD, antithyroid drugs over 5 years with positive TRAb. Preparation of the TCR library used RNA extracted from PBMCs. For this clonotype: Its specificity is unknown.

This TCR derives from a female donor with Graves disease. The chain carries TRBV12-3 or TRBV12-4 and TRBJ2-5, with 13 bases that match TRBD2. Gene TRBJ2-1 matches the end of the DNA better, so the J call may be wrong. The sample in question was peripheral blood mononuclear cells (PBMCs), obtained when the disease was refractory, from a patient treated with antithyroid drugs. Here the CDR3 reads CASATSGRPNNEQFF. The CDR3 region has the DNA TGTGCCAGTGCGACTAGCGGGAGGCCCAACAATGAGCAGTTCTTC.